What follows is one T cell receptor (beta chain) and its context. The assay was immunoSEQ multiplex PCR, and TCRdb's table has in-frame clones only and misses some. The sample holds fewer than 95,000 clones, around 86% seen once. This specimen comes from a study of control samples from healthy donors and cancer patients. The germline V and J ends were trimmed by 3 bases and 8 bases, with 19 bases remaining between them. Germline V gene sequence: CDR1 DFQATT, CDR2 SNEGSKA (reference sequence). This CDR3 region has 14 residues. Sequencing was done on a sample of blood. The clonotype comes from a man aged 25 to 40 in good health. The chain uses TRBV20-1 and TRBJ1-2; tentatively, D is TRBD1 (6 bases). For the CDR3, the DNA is TGCAGTGCTAGTTCGGACAGTAGAGGTAACGGCTACACCTTC. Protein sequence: CSASSDSRGNGYTF.